The 6 T cell receptor beta chains below all came from one sample that was sequenced in a study of Ad26.COV2.S vaccination and SARS-CoV-2 variants. Generated by immunoSEQ multiplex PCR, the TCRdb table keeps only in-frame clones and is missing some. The sample has some 340,000 clones; around four fifths are singletons. Noted treatment: some 19 received Ad26.COV2.S at low or high dose, single or two shots; roughly five received placebo; per-sample allocation not given. Specimens were obtained on day 63 following the first vaccine or placebo injection. Here the sequenced sample was peripheral blood, taken in a trial of Ad26.COV2.S vaccine versus placebo. These TCRs come from a person between 18 and 59 years old who received the Ad26.COV2.S COVID-19 vaccine or a placebo.

A word on this clone: Other DNA sequences in the sample encode the same CDR3. J is TRBJ2-7 and V is TRBV28; 7 positions agree with TRBD2. V lost 3 bases and J lost 4; bases outside the gene matches: 3. Germline lookup yields CDR1 MDHEN and CDR2 SYDVKM. The CDR3 is 13 residues long. CDR3 in DNA: TGTGCCAGCAGTTTGGGGGGGGGATACGAGCAGTACTTC. Translating it yields CASSLGGGYEQYF.

The J gene is TRBJ2-7, the V gene TRBV19; weak D call: TRBD1 (5 bases). Germline CDR1 reads LNHDA; CDR2 reads SQIVND (reference sequence). There are 14 residues in the CDR3. V dropped 5 bases and J dropped 3 bases, with 14 bases sitting between them. CDR3 in DNA: TGTGCCAGTAGTCCCTCAGGGTTAGGCTACGAGCAGTACTTC. Translating gives CASSPSGLGYEQYF.

This clone occurred once. The chain couples TRBV11-2 to TRBJ2-7, with TRBD1 identical over 10 bases. CDR1 and CDR2 from the germline V gene are SGHAT and FQNNGV. The CDR3 sequence is 17 residues long. V was pared by 0 bases and J by 0 bases, with 5 bases of the junction left unmatched. For the CDR3, the DNA is TGTGCCAGCAGCTTAGAGCCGGGACAGGGGATCTCCTACGAGCAGTACTTC. Translated, it gives CASSLEPGQGISYEQYF.

This clone was counted a few times. The chain links TRBV20-1 to TRBJ2-5; no reliable D call. CDR3 length equals 11 residues. V lost 6 bases and J lost 5, with 10 bases in between. Germline CDR1 reads DFQATT; CDR2 reads SNEGSKA (reference sequence). Here the CDR3 reads CSACQSETQYF. In nucleotides, the CDR3 is TGCAGTGCGTGTCAGTCGGAGACCCAGTACTTC.

This sequence joins TRBV7-9 and TRBJ1-1, with 7 positions matching TRBD1. The V gene end was trimmed by 0 bases and the J gene end by 2 bases; junction bases not matched to a gene: 9. Germline assignment: CDR1 SEHNR and CDR2 FQNEAQ (reference sequence). The CDR3 is 17 residues long. The CDR3 region is CASSLAFSDRANTEAFF. The CDR3 DNA reads TGTGCCAGCAGCTTAGCGTTCTCCGACAGGGCAAACACTGAAGCTTTCTTT.

The V call is TRBV5-6, the J call TRBJ2-3, with TRBD2 as a possible D gene (6 bases). The length of the CDR3 is 13 residues. Trimming shortened V by 4 bases and J by 5 bases, and 11 bases separated the two germline ends. Looked up from germline, CDR1 is SGHDT and CDR2 is YYEEEE. The chain's CDR3 is CASSESGVDTQYF. CDR3 nucleotides: TGTGCCAGCAGCGAATCGGGGGTAGATACGCAGTATTTT.